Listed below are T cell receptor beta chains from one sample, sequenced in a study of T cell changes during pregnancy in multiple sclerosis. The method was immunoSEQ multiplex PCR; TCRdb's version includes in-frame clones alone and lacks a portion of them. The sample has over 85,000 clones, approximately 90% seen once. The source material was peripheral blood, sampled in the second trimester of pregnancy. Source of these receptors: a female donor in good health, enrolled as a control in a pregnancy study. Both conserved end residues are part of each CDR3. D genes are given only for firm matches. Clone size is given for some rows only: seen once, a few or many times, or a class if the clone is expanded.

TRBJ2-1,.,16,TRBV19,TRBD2,CASSIGLAGGLNEQFF,TGTGCCAGTAGTATTGGGCTAGCGGGGGGCCTCAATGAGCAGTTCTTC
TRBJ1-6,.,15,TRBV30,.,CAWRADPSSGSPLHF,TGTGCCTGGAGAGCCGATCCCAGCTCAGGGTCACCCCTCCACTTT
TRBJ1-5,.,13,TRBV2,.,CASSASNNQPQHF,TGTGCCAGCAGCGCGTCCAACAATCAGCCCCAGCATTTT
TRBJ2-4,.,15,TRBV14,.,CASSQDPVVGNIQYF,TGTGCCAGCAGCCAAGACCCTGTTGTCGGAAACATTCAGTACTTC
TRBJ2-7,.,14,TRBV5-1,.,CASSLAGVGYEQYF,TGCGCCAGCAGCTTGGCGGGGGTGGGCTACGAGCAGTACTTC
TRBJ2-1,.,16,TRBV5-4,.,CASSLGASAYYNEQFF,TGTGCCAGCAGCTTGGGGGCTAGCGCCTACTACAATGAGCAGTTCTTC
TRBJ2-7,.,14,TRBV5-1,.,CASSFSGASYEQYF,TGCGCCAGCAGCTTTAGCGGTGCGTCCTACGAGCAGTACTTC
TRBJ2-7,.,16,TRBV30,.,CAWSVLGLASSYEQYF,TGTGCCTGGAGTGTACTTGGGCTAGCTAGCTCCTACGAGCAGTACTTC
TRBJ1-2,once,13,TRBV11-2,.,CASSLERWSGYTF,TGTGCCAGCAGCTTAGAACGGTGGTCTGGCTACACCTTC
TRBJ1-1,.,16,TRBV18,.,CASSLTLGGMNTEAFF,TGTGCCAGCTCACTTACGTTAGGGGGAATGAACACTGAAGCTTTCTTT
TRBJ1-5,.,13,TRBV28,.,CASSAGYHQPQHF,TGTGCCAGCAGCGCAGGGTACCATCAGCCCCAGCATTTT
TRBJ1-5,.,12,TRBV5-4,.,CASSLDRQPQHF,TGTGCCAGCAGCTTGGACAGGCAGCCCCAGCATTTT
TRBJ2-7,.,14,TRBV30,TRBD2,CAWSVGGSSYEQYF,TGTGCCTGGAGTGTTGGCGGGAGTTCCTACGAGCAGTACTTC
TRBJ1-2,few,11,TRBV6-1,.,CASSGRRDYTF,TGTGCCAGCAGTGGGCGCAGGGACTACACCTTC
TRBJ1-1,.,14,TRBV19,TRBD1,CASSPRGRRTEAFF,TGTGCCAGTAGTCCCAGGGGGCGGAGAACTGAAGCTTTCTTT
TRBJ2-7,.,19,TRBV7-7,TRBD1,CASSYFLGPPTGGSYEQYF,TGTGCTAGCAGCTACTTCCTGGGACCCCCGACAGGGGGCTCCTACGAGCAGTACTTC
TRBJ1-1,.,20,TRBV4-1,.,CASSQDNRQGTTKKNTEAFF,TGCGCCAGCAGCCAAGATAATAGGCAGGGGACCACTAAAAAGAACACTGAAGCTTTCTTT
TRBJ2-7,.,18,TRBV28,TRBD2,CASSLGLAGVVKLYEQYF,TGTGCCAGCAGTCTCGGACTAGCGGGAGTGGTGAAGCTTTACGAGCAGTACTTC
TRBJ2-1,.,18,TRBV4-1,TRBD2,CASSQEAVAGPPYNEQFF,TGCGCCAGCAGCCAAGAAGCCGTAGCGGGGCCCCCCTACAATGAGCAGTTCTTC
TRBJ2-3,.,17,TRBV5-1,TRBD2,CASSLGWSSGSTDTQYF,TGCGCCAGCAGCTTAGGTTGGTCTAGCGGGAGCACAGATACGCAGTATTTT
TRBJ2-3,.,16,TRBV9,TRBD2,CASSVSGTRGTDTQYF,TGTGCCAGCAGCGTCTCCGGGACTAGAGGCACAGATACGCAGTATTTT
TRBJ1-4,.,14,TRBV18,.,CASSLQSTNEKLFF,TGTGCCAGCTCACTCCAGTCAACTAATGAAAAACTGTTTTTT
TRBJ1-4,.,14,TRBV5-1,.,CASSLDSFREKLFF,TGCGCCAGCAGCTTGGATTCGTTTAGAGAAAAACTGTTTTTT
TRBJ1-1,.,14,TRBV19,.,CASSTDRKNTEAFF,TGTGCCAGTAGTACGGACAGAAAGAACACTGAAGCTTTCTTT
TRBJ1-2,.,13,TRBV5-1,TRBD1,CASSLRGQGGYTF,TGCGCCAGCAGCCTGAGGGGACAGGGGGGCTACACCTTC
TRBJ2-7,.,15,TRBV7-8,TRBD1,CASSSGTGGSYEQYF,TGTGCCAGCAGCTCCGGGACAGGGGGCTCCTACGAGCAGTACTTC
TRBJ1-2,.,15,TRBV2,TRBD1,CASSERGGQVYGYTF,TGTGCCAGCAGTGAGAGGGGGGGACAGGTCTATGGCTACACCTTC
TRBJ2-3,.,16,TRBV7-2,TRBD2,CASSPGGLASTDTQYF,TGTGCCAGCAGCCCAGGGGGACTAGCCAGCACAGATACGCAGTATTTT
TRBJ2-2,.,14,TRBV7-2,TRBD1,CASSFNRGTGELFF,TGTGCCAGCAGCTTTAACAGGGGCACCGGGGAGCTGTTTTTT
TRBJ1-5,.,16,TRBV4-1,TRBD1,CASSQVQGGSNQPQHF,TGCGCCAGCAGCCAAGTACAGGGGGGTAGCAATCAGCCCCAGCATTTT
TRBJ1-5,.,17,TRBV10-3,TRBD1,CAISELGQGSPNQPQHF,TGTGCCATCAGTGAGTTGGGACAGGGGTCGCCCAATCAGCCCCAGCATTTT
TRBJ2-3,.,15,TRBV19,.,CASSFTGLTTDTQYF,TGTGCCAGTAGTTTTACGGGACTGACGACAGATACGCAGTATTTT
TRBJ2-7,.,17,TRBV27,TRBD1,CASSQTPGTGGWYEQYF,TGTGCCAGCAGCCAAACGCCCGGGACAGGGGGCTGGTACGAGCAGTACTTC
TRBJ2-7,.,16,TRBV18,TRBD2,CASSPSGGISSYEQYF,TGTGCCAGCTCACCGAGCGGGGGGATTAGCTCCTACGAGCAGTACTTC
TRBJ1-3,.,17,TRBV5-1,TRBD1,CASSLLYRGQAGNTIYF,TGCGCCAGCAGCCTCCTCTACAGGGGGCAGGCTGGAAACACCATATATTTT
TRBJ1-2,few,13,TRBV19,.,CASSIILNYGYTF,TGTGCCAGTAGTATCATCCTAAACTATGGCTACACCTTC
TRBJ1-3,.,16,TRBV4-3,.,CASSQVLGIGRNTIYF,TGCGCCAGCAGCCAGGTCCTCGGGATTGGCCGAAACACCATATATTTT
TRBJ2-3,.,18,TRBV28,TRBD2,CASSLGPHSGRAGDTQYF,TGTGCCAGCAGTTTGGGGCCCCACAGCGGGAGGGCCGGAGATACGCAGTATTTT
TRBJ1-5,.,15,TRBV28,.,CASSFGGATINPQHF,TGTGCCAGCAGTTTTGGAGGGGCTACCATCAATCCCCAGCATTTT
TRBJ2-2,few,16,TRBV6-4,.,CASSDEGGTNTGELFF,TGTGCCAGCAGTGACGAAGGGGGTACGAACACCGGGGAGCTGTTTTTT